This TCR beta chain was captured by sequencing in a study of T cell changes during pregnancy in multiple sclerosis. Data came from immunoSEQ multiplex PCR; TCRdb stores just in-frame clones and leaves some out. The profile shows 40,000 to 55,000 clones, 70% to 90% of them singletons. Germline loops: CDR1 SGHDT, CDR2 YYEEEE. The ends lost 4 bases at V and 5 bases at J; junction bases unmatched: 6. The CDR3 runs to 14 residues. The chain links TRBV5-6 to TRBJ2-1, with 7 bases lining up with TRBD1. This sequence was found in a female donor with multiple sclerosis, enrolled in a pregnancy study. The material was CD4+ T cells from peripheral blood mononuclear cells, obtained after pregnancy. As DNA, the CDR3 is TGTGCCAGCAGCCAGCCCGGGACAGACAATGAGCAGTTCTTC. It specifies CASSQPGTDNEQFF.